The 17 T cell receptor beta chains presented below share a single source sample, sequenced in a study of response to subunit inactivated influenza vaccine. One entry per CDR3 protein results from TCRdb running MiXCR on the RT-PCR reads. The sample records 280,000 or so distinct CDR3 sequences, about a fifth being singletons. The material was PBMCs from blood, obtained less than 22 months after vaccination. The source is a man between 50 and 69 years old who received an inactivated influenza vaccine.

In this sample, this clonotype turned up a few times. The chain links TRBV20-1 to TRBJ1-2; TRBD1 is a possible D gene (6 bases). V lost 3 bases and J lost 8, with 19 bases in between. CDR3 size: 14 residues. Per germline, CDR1 DFQATT and CDR2 SNEGSKA (reference sequence). The CDR3 nucleotides read TGCAGTGCTAGCAGGCAGGGGATAGATTGGGGCTACACCTTC. It translates to CSASRQGIDWGYTF.

V and J are TRBV27 and TRBJ1-4; possible D gene TRBD1, 5 bases. Trimming pared 5 bases from V and 7 bases from J, leaving 11 bases between. The germline CDR1 and CDR2 sequences are MNHEY and SMNVEV (reference sequence). The CDR3 runs 13 residues. CDR3 amino acids: CASSLGEGEKLFF. For the CDR3, the DNA is TGTGCCAGCAGTCTGGGGGAGGGTGAAAAACTGTTTTTT.

This clonotype has just a few counts. J is TRBJ2-7 and V is TRBV7-8; 12 nucleotides align to TRBD2. Germline loops: CDR1 SGHVS, CDR2 FQNEAQ. V lost 5 bases to trimming and J lost 0 bases; unmatched junction nucleotides: 8. The CDR3 consists of 17 residues. The CDR3 DNA is TGTGCCAGCAGCACTCCAACTAGCGGGGGGTCCTCCTACGAGCAGTACTTC. As protein: CASSTPTSGGSSYEQYF.

The chain couples TRBV6-5 to TRBJ1-1; D gene uncertain. The germline V gene has CDR1 MNHEY and CDR2 SVGAGI. The CDR3 length is 14 residues. Trimming removed 7 bases at V and 1 base at J, with 13 bases between. CDR3 region: CASNVNGRNTEAFF. Written as DNA, the CDR3 is TGTGCCAGCAACGTAAATGGACGGAACACTGAAGCTTTCTTT.

This clonotype was seen just once. The rearrangement uses TRBV7-8 and TRBJ2-3, with D maybe TRBD2 (6 bases). The V gene lost 4 bases and the J gene lost 0 bases, with 14 bases spanning the gap. The CDR3 runs 16 residues. CDR1 and CDR2 (germline): SGHVS, FQNEAQ. The CDR3 here is CASSSEDYGSTDTQYF. For the CDR3, the DNA is TGTGCCAGCAGCTCGGAGGACTATGGAAGCACAGATACGCAGTATTTT.

This clonotype was detected ten times or more. The chain employs TRBV4-3 and TRBJ1-6; a possible D gene is TRBD1 (5 bases). This CDR3 has 16 amino acids. Germline loops: CDR1 LGHNA, CDR2 YSLEER. V shed 4 bases and J shed 4 bases, with 14 bases lying between them. The CDR3 coding sequence is TGCGCCAGCAGCCCGGAGGGGAGTTCTTATAATTCACCCCTCCACTTT. Residues: CASSPEGSSYNSPLHF.

The J gene is TRBJ2-7, the V gene TRBV27, with TRBD2 matching over 7 bases. Germline-derived CDR1 and CDR2 are MNHEY and SMNVEV (reference sequence). With V trimmed by 5 bases and J by 1 base, 14 bases remained unmatched. This CDR3 region has 17 residues. CDR3 sequence (DNA): TGTGCCAGCAGTCCCTTAGCGGGCCGTTTGATATCCTACGAGCAGTACTTC. The encoded protein is CASSPLAGRLISYEQYF.

The V call is TRBV20-1, the J call TRBJ2-7, with D unresolved. The length of the CDR3 is 14 residues. V lost 0 bases to trimming and J lost 1 base, with 10 bases between them. Germline CDR1 and CDR2: DFQATT and SNEGSKA (reference sequence). This chain's CDR3 is CSARDVRDSYEQYF. Here the CDR3 DNA reads TGCAGTGCTAGAGATGTGCGCGATTCCTACGAGCAGTACTTC.

Remarks on this clonotype: The junction departs from germline at one end; a sequencing error may be responsible. The chain links TRBV5-1 to TRBJ1-5; 9 nucleotides agree with TRBD1. The CDR3 covers 15 residues. Germline CDR1 reads SGHRS; CDR2 reads YFSETQ. The CDR3 here is CASSLGGQGYQPRHF. The CDR3, as DNA: TGCGCCAGCAGCCTCGGGGGACAGGGCTATCAGCCCCGGCATTTT.

J is TRBJ1-4 and V is TRBV12-3 or TRBV12-4; no clear D. V dropped 5 bases and J dropped 2 bases, with 9 bases sitting between them. The CDR3 extends over 14 amino acids. This CDR3 is CASSTGITNEKLFF. The DNA of the CDR3 is TGTGCCAGCAGTACCGGGATTACTAATGAAAAACTGTTTTTT.

The chain recombines TRBV29-1 with TRBJ1-2, with TRBD1 matching over 7 bases. The CDR3 has 12 residues. Trimming cost V 6 bases and J 6 bases; bases outside gene matches: 7. The germline V gene encodes CDR1 SQVTM and CDR2 ANQGSEA. The CDR3 here is CSVSTGANGYTF. The CDR3 nucleotides read TGCAGCGTATCAACAGGGGCCAATGGCTACACCTTC.

The chain carries TRBV7-9 and TRBJ2-4, with 7 bases lining up with TRBD2. V shed 5 bases and J 4 bases; nucleotides not matched to a gene: 5. CDR1 and CDR2 (germline): SEHNR, FQNEAQ (reference sequence). This CDR3 has 14 amino acids. CDR3 amino acids: CASSTDGGKNIQYF. The CDR3 nucleotides are TGTGCCAGCAGCACCGACGGGGGGAAAAACATTCAGTACTTC.

The gene calls are TRBV20-1 and TRBJ1-1; D gene unclear. Trimming pared 2 bases from V and 1 base from J, leaving 8 bases between. CDR3 length: 13 amino acids. Germline V gives CDR1 DFQATT, CDR2 SNEGSKA (reference sequence). The CDR3 region is CSARRSANTEAFF. CDR3 sequence (DNA): TGCAGTGCTAGAAGGTCAGCGAACACTGAAGCTTTCTTT.

This clonotype was seen many times. The chain employs TRBV6-5 and TRBJ1-1, with D uncertain. CDR3 size: 13 residues. The germline V and J ends were trimmed by 2 bases and 6 bases, with 10 bases remaining between them. Germline assignment: CDR1 MNHEY and CDR2 SVGAGI. CDR3 bases: TGTGCCAGCAGTTACCAGGAGAGGGCTGAAGCTTTCTTT. Its protein product is CASSYQERAEAFF.

The genes are TRBV25-1 and TRBJ2-3; D may be TRBD1 or TRBD2 (5 bases each). CDR1 is MGHDK, CDR2 SYGVNS, per germline. This CDR3 is 15 amino acids long. V dropped 2 bases and J dropped 2 bases, with 11 bases sitting between them. The CDR3 loop reads CASSEPGRITDTQYF. Written as DNA, the CDR3 is TGTGCCAGCAGTGAACCGGGACGGATCACAGATACGCAGTATTTT. Drawing the rest from reference TRBV25-1 and TRBJ2-3, the complete variable domain is EADIYQTPRYLVIGTGKKITLECSQTMGHDKMYWYQQDPGMELHLIHYSYGVNSTEKGDLSSESTVSRIRTEHFPLTLESARPSHTSQYLCASSEPGRITDTQYFGPGTRLTVL.

The chain links TRBV7-2 to TRBJ2-1; D remains ambiguous. This CDR3 spans 12 amino acids. V lost 1 base, J lost 10 bases, and 8 bases lay in between. Germline V gene data show CDR1 as SGHTA and CDR2 as FQGNSA. DNA of the CDR3: TGTGCCAGCAGCTTAGACCTCGGGGAGCAGTTCTTC. Protein product: CASSLDLGEQFF.

V usage is TRBV24-1 and J usage is TRBJ1-2; D is uncertain. Per the germline V gene, CDR1 is KGHDR and CDR2 is SFDVKD. The CDR3 has 12 residues. V lost 10 bases and J lost 3, with 11 bases in between. The DNA for the CDR3 is TGTGCCACGAGTTCGGCACACTATGGCTACACCTTC. Translating it yields CATSSAHYGYTF.